This T cell receptor (beta chain) was recorded in a study of technical replicates of blood from several donors. The method was immunoSEQ multiplex PCR; TCRdb's version includes in-frame clones alone and lacks a portion of them. The sample records around 84,000 clones, 97% being singletons. Germline CDR1 is SGHVS and CDR2 is FQNEAQ. This CDR3 has 14 amino acids. J gave up 6 bases and V 5 bases, and 7 bases lay outside the gene matches. The V call is TRBV7-8, the J call TRBJ1-2, with 9 bases fitting TRBD1. The sequenced material came from T cells isolated from PBMCs. This receptor was taken from a human donor in good health. In nucleotides, the CDR3 is TGTGCCAGCAGCGGGGGGGGGACAGGGAATGGCTACACCTTC. Translating gives CASSGGGTGNGYTF.